This TCR beta chain was captured by sequencing in a study of T cells in Graves' hyperthyroidism and ophthalmopathy. Study background: Peripheral blood specimens were obtained at initial diagnosis, prior to any treatment.

At least ten counts were recorded for this clonotype. What it binds is not known. Germline assignment: CDR1 MDHEN and CDR2 SYDVKM. The V and J ends lost 6 bases and 0 bases, in that order; junction bases with no gene match: 5. CDR3 size: 15 residues. Broader study findings: Model-based prediction identified ophthalmopathy a median approximately 6 months prior to its onset.

Diagnosis relied on clinical symptoms, serum thyroxine and TRAb, thyroid ultrasound and orbital computed tomography. Fresh peripheral blood, 8 to 10 ml, was the source of the PBMCs. Amplified TCR beta CDR3 regions derived from RNA transcripts. RT-PCR in the first round (using the HTBI primer set) targeted the TCR CDR3. MiXCR was run by TCRdb on the multiplex PCR reads, yielding one entry per CDR3 protein. The repertoire holds almost 600,000 distinct CDR3 sequences, with roughly 13% as singletons. The sample taken for sequencing was blood. The sequence came from a woman in her 30s with Graves' hyperthyroidism that later progressed to Graves' ophthalmopathy. The V call is TRBV28, the J call TRBJ1-3; the match to TRBD1 covers 7 bases. In DNA form, the CDR3 reads TGTGCCAGCAGACCCGGACAGGCCTCTGGAAACACCATATATTTT. Protein: CASRPGQASGNTIYF.